This is a list of T cell receptor beta chains from one sample in a study of neoadjuvant anti-PD-1 for oral cavity cancer. The assay was immunoSEQ multiplex PCR, and TCRdb's table has in-frame clones only and misses some. The sample lists around 81,000 clones; approximately 80% were seen once. Specimen: PBMCs, collected before nivolumab (anti-PD-1) treatment. These receptors originate from a person between 40 and 85 years old with oral cavity squamous cell carcinoma. Both conserved end residues are part of each CDR3. D genes are given only for firm matches. Clone size appears in some rows only: once, few, many, or a class for an expanded clone.

v_call,j_call,d_call,clone_size,cdr3_nt,cdr3_aa
TRBV5-1,TRBJ2-3,NA,NA,TGCGCCAGCAGCTTGGAGGGCGAGGCGCAGTATTTT,CASSLEGEAQYF
TRBV5-6,TRBJ2-3,NA,once,TGTGCCAGCAGCTCGGGGGTAAAGGGCACAGATACGCAGTATTTT,CASSSGVKGTDTQYF
TRBV27,TRBJ2-6,NA,NA,TGTGCCAGCAGTTTCCTCAGCCACTCTGGGGCCAACGTCCTGACTTTC,CASSFLSHSGANVLTF
TRBV7-9,TRBJ1-2,NA,NA,TGTGCCAGCAGCTTAGACGGAGAGGGATATGGCTACACCTTC,CASSLDGEGYGYTF
TRBV15,TRBJ1-1,TRBD1,NA,TGTGCCACCAGCAGAACAGGGGGCGCGGACACTGAAGCTTTCTTT,CATSRTGGADTEAFF
TRBV5-6,TRBJ1-4,NA,once,TGTGCCAGCAGCTTGGCCGGGGGAGGGAATGAAAAACTGTTTTTT,CASSLAGGGNEKLFF
TRBV7-6,TRBJ2-1,NA,NA,TGTGCCAGCAGCTTAGCGCAGGAGCGGGTTCATGAGCAGTTCTTC,CASSLAQERVHEQFF
TRBV28,TRBJ2-5,NA,once,TGTGCCAGCAGTTTTCAGGGAGGAGGGCAAGAGACCCAGTACTTC,CASSFQGGGQETQYF
TRBV30,TRBJ2-7,NA,NA,TGTGCCTGGAGCCCTTCCCCGGGGCCGGTCTACGAGCAGTACTTC,CAWSPSPGPVYEQYF
TRBV21-1,TRBJ2-1,NA,once,TGTGCCAAACTAGGGTTAACCTACAATGAGCAGTTCTTC,CAKLGLTYNEQFF
TRBV11-2,TRBJ2-7,NA,NA,TGTGCCAGCAGCTGGGACGGGGTCCCCTCCTACGAGCAGTACTTC,CASSWDGVPSYEQYF
TRBV19,TRBJ1-5,NA,NA,TGTGCCAGTAGTATGGGTCAGGGCCCCGGGCAGCCCCAGCATTTT,CASSMGQGPGQPQHF
TRBV7-9,TRBJ2-3,TRBD2,NA,TGTGCCAGCAGCTCGGGACTAGCGAACACAGATACGCAGTATTTT,CASSSGLANTDTQYF
TRBV6-1,TRBJ1-5,NA,NA,TGTGCCAGCAATGAACATGGCGTTCCCCAGCATTTT,CASNEHGVPQHF
TRBV5-1,TRBJ2-1,NA,NA,TGCGCCAGCAGCTTGGTGGTGGGAGGCAATGAGCAGTTCTTC,CASSLVVGGNEQFF
TRBV29-1,TRBJ2-2,NA,NA,TGCAGCGGACGAGGAAGGCAGACCGGGGAGCTGTTTTTT,CSGRGRQTGELFF
TRBV4-1,TRBJ2-1,NA,NA,TGCGCCAGCAGCCGGCCGAACAATGAGCAGTTCTTC,CASSRPNNEQFF
TRBV7-9,TRBJ1-1,TRBD1,NA,TGTGCCAGCAGCAAAACGACAGGGGGCACTGAAGCTTTCTTT,CASSKTTGGTEAFF
TRBV5-1,TRBJ1-1,NA,NA,TGCGCCAGCAGCTTGGGGGGTGTGAACACTGAAGCTTTCTTT,CASSLGGVNTEAFF
TRBV28,TRBJ1-3,NA,NA,TGTGCCAGCAGTTTCCCCCCGAACACCATATATTTT,CASSFPPNTIYF
TRBV5-4,TRBJ1-2,NA,few,TGTGCCAGCAGCTACGACAGCTCTAACTATGGCTACACCTTC,CASSYDSSNYGYTF
TRBV2,TRBJ2-6,TRBD2,once,TGTGCCAGCCAACGAATGGGACTAAATTTCGCGGGGGCCAACGTCCTGACTTTC,CASQRMGLNFAGANVLTF
TRBV6-5,TRBJ1-2,NA,NA,TGTGCCAGCAGTTTTGGGCCTCTCTATGGCTACACCTTC,CASSFGPLYGYTF
TRBV6-6,TRBJ1-1,NA,NA,TGTGCCAGCAGTACCGGGGGTCGAGGAACTGAAGCTTTCTTT,CASSTGGRGTEAFF
TRBV2,TRBJ1-4,NA,NA,TGTGCCAGCTGCATCCATGAAAAACTGTTTTTT,CASCIHEKLFF
TRBV5-6,TRBJ1-5,NA,NA,TGTGCCAGCAGCTTGGCAGGGCCCCTCAATCAGCCCCAGCATTTT,CASSLAGPLNQPQHF
TRBV30,TRBJ1-5,NA,NA,TGTGCCTGGGCAAACAGTGCAAATCAGCCCCAGCATTTT,CAWANSANQPQHF
TRBV2,TRBJ2-7,NA,NA,TGTGCCAGCAGTGAGACAGCCTACGAGCAGTACTTC,CASSETAYEQYF
TRBV6-1,TRBJ2-5,NA,NA,TGTGCCAGCAGTGAATTCCAGGGCTATCAAGAGACCCAGTACTTC,CASSEFQGYQETQYF
TRBV15,TRBJ2-3,NA,NA,TGTGCCACCAGCTACTTCCCAGTGGGAATGGGGGCAGATACGCAGTATTTT,CATSYFPVGMGADTQYF
TRBV19,TRBJ1-1,NA,NA,TGTGCCAGTAGTGACGGCGGCGGGGGGGCCGCTGAAGCTTTCTTT,CASSDGGGGAAEAFF
TRBV29-1,TRBJ2-7,NA,NA,TGCAGCGCAGAGCGAGGGGCCGATTCCTACGAGCAGTACTTC,CSAERGADSYEQYF
TRBV10-3,TRBJ1-3,NA,NA,TGTGCCATCAGTGAGAACACTGGAGGAAACACCATATATTTT,CAISENTGGNTIYF
TRBV19,TRBJ2-2,NA,few,TGTGCCAGTAGTACCCGGATCGGGGAGCTGTTTTTT,CASSTRIGELFF
TRBV9,TRBJ2-3,NA,NA,TGTGCCAGCAGCGGCGAGGGGCCGGTCCCTTCAGATACGCAGTATTTT,CASSGEGPVPSDTQYF
TRBV11-3,TRBJ2-1,NA,NA,TGTGCCAGCAGCTTCGGGTCGGGCAATGAGCAGTTCTTC,CASSFGSGNEQFF